This T cell receptor beta chain came from a study of cytomegalovirus exposure and HLA in healthy donors. Study-wide results and caveats: Most TCR sequences were uncommon, yet certain public TCRs appeared in many donors. The authors later found most CMV-associated TCR beta chains appeared HLA-restricted.

The PCR used 60 Vbeta and 13 Jbeta primers. This table comes from immunoSEQ multiplex PCR, and its TCRdb copy is limited to in-frame clones, with some not included. The sample contains 200,000 to 300,000 clones, about 83% of which appear only once. As regards this clone: The antigen remains unidentified.

V gave up 3 bases and J gave up 6 bases; unmatched junction bases: 13. Germline V gene sequence: CDR1 MDHEN, CDR2 SYDVKM. The CDR3 totals 16 residues. V usage is TRBV28 and J usage is TRBJ2-7; 8 bases are a match to TRBD1. The TCR sequence derives from a woman aged 40-49 years in good health and CMV-seropositive. The material sequenced was PBMCs. This CDR3 is CASSLSVATGDIEQYF. The CDR3 nucleotides read TGTGCCAGCAGTTTGAGTGTGGCGACAGGGGACATCGAGCAGTACTTC.